This record covers a single T cell receptor beta chain. The data stem from a study of blood T cell repertoires in COVID-19. Study context: Sites in the United States, Italy and Spain provided acute and convalescent COVID-19 samples.

The data were produced by immunoSEQ multiplex PCR, yet TCRdb's version contains in-frame clones alone and is incomplete. The sample yields approximately 210,000 clones, more than 70% seen once. Germline lookup yields CDR1 LGHDT and CDR2 YNNKEL (reference sequence). The CDR3 runs 13 residues. V was clipped by 5 bases and J by 6 bases, with 13 bases between them. The receptor's source is a woman between 18 and 29 years old who had recovered from COVID-19. The specimen sequenced was PBMCs or T cells enriched from blood (not recorded which). The V gene is TRBV3-1 (or the pseudogene TRBV3-2), the J gene TRBJ1-2, with D maybe TRBD1 (6 bases). The DNA for the CDR3 is TGTGCCAGCAGCAGGGGGGGCCGGGATGGCTACACCTTC. This encodes CASSRGGRDGYTF.